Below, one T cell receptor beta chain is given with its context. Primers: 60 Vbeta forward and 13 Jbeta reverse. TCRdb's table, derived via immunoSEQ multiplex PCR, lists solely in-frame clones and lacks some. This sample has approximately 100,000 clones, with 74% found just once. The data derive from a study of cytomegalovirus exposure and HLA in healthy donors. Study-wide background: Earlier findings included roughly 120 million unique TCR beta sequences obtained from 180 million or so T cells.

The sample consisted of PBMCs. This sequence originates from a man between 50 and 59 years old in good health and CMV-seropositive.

The CDR3 spells CASSLIGGGEEETQYF. In DNA, the CDR3 is TGCGCCAGCAGCTTGATAGGAGGGGGCGAAGAAGAGACCCAGTACTTC. The chain uses TRBV5-1 and TRBJ2-5; D may be TRBD1 (7 bases). The V end was cut by 1 base, the J end by 3 bases, with 16 bases between. CDR1 and CDR2 (germline): SGHRS, YFSETQ. CDR3 length: 16 amino acids. Based on the CDR3 plus reference TRBV5-1 and TRBJ2-5, the full variable domain is KAGVTQTPRYLIKTRGQQVTLSCSPISGHRSVSWYQQTPGQGLQFLFEYFSETQRNKGNFPGRFSGRQFSNSRSEMNVSTLELGDSALYLCASSLIGGGEEETQYFGPGTRLLVL.